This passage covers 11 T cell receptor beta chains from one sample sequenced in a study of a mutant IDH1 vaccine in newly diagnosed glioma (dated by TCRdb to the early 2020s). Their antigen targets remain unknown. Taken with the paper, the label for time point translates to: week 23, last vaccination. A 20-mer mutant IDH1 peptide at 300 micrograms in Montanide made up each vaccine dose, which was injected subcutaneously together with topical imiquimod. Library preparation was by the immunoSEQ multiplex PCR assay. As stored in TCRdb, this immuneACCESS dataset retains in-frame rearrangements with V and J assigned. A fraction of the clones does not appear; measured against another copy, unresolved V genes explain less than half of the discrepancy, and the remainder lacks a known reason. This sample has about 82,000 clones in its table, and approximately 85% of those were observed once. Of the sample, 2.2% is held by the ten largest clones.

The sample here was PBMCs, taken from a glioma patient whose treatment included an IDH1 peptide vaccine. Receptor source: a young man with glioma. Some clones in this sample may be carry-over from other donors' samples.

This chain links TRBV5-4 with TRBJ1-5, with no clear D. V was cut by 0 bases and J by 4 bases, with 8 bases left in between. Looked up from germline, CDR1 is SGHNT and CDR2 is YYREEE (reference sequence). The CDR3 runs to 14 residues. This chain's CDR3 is CASSLAGTNQPQHF. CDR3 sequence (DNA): TGTGCCAGCAGCTTGGCCGGAACAAATCAGCCCCAGCATTTT.

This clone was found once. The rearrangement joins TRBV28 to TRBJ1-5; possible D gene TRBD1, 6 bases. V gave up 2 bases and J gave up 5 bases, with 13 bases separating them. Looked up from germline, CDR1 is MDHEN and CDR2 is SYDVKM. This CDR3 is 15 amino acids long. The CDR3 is CASSLPGRGYQPQHF. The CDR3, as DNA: TGTGCCAGCAGTTTACCGGGCAGGGGTTATCAGCCCCAGCATTTT. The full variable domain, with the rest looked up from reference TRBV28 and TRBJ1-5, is DVKVTQSSRYLVKRTGEKVFLECVQDMDHENMFWYRQDPGLGLRLIYFSYDVKMKEKGDIPEGYSVSREKKERFSLILESASTNQTSMYLCASSLPGRGYQPQHFGDGTRLSIL.

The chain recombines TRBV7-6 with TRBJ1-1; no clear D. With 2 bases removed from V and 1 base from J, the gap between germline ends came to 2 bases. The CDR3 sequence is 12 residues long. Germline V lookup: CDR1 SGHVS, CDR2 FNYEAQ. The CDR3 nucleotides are TGTGCCAGCAGCTTATGGAACACTGAAGCTTTCTTT. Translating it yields CASSLWNTEAFF.

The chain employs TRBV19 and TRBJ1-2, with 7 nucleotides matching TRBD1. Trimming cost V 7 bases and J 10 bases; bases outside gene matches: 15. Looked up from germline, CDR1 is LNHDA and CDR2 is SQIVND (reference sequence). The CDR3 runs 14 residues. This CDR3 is CASNLGTASFSYTF. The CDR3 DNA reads TGTGCCAGTAACCTCGGGACAGCTTCCTTCTCCTACACCTTC.

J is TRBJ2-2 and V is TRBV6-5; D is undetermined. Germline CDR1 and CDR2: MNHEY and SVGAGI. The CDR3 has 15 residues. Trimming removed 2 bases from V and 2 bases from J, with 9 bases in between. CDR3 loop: CASSYRPSNTGELFF. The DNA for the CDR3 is TGTGCCAGCAGTTACAGGCCCAGCAACACCGGGGAGCTGTTTTTT.

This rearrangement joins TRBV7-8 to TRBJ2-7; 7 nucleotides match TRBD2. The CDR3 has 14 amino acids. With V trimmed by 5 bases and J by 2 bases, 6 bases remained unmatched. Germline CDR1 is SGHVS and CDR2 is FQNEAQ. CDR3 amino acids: CASSLRAGPYEQYF. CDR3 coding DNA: TGTGCCAGCAGCCTCCGAGCGGGACCCTACGAGCAGTACTTC. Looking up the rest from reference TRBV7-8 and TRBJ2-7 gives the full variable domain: GAGVSQSPRYKVAKRGQDVALRCDPISGHVSLFWYQQALGQGPEFLTYFQNEAQLDKSGLPSDRFFAERPEGSVSTLKIQRTQQEDSAVYLCASSLRAGPYEQYFGPGTRLTVT.

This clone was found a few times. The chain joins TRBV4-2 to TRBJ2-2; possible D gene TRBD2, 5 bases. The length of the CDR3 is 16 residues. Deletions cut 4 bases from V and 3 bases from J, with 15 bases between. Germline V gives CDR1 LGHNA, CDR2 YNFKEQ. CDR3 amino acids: CASSLLDPLYTGELFF. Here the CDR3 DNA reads TGTGCCAGCAGCCTACTAGACCCACTATACACCGGGGAGCTGTTTTTT.

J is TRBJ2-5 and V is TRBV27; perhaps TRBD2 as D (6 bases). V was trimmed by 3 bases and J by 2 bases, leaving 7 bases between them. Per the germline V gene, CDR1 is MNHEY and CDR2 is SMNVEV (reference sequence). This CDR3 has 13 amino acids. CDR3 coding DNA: TGTGCCAGCAGTTTTGGACTACAAGAGACCCAGTACTTC. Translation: CASSFGLQETQYF.

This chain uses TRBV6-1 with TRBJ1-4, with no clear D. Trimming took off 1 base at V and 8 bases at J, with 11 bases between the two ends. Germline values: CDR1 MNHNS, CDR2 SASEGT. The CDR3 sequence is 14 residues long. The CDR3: CASSEDLGREKLFF. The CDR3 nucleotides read TGTGCCAGCAGTGAAGACCTAGGTCGGGAAAAACTGTTTTTT.

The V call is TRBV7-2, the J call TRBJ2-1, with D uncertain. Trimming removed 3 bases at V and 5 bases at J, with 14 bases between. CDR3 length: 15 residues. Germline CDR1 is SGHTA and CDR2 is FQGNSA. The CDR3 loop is CASSFYGVADNEQFF. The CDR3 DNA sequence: TGTGCCAGCAGCTTCTATGGGGTTGCGGACAATGAGCAGTTCTTC.

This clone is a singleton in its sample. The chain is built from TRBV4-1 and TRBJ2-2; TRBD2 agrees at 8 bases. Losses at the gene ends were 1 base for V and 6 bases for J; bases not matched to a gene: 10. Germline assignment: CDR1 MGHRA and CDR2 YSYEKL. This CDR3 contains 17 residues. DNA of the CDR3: TGCGCCAGCAGCCAAGGGTCCGGGAGGGCCTTCCCCGGGGAGCTGTTTTTT. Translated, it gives CASSQGSGRAFPGELFF.